The present T cell receptor (beta chain) was sequenced within a study of T cells in Graves' hyperthyroidism and ophthalmopathy. As concerns this clonotype: The germline gene is not matched at one end of the junction; a read error may be the cause.

The CDR3 spans 16 residues. The germline gives CDR1 SGHVS, CDR2 FQNEAQ. A lack of ophthalmopathy progression within 18 months defined stable Graves' hyperthyroidism. Diagnostic decisions used clinical symptoms, serum thyroxine and TRAb, thyroid ultrasound and orbital computed tomography. Extraction of PBMCs used roughly 9.6 ml of fresh peripheral blood. The CDR3 regions of TCR beta were amplified from RNA transcripts. A set of HTBI primers served as the primers for a first-round RT-PCR of the TCR CDR3. TCRdb processed the multiplex PCR reads anew with MiXCR; each CDR3 protein has one entry. Among 470,000 or so distinct CDR3 sequences, 20% were seen once, and the ten largest hold 26%.

The chain joins TRBV7-8 to TRBJ1-1; D possibly corresponds to TRBD1 (5 bases). The sequencing input was blood. This receptor was identified in a young man with Graves' hyperthyroidism. CDR3 sequence (DNA): TGTGCCAGCAGCAAGTCGGCTCGAGGGTTGGACACTGAAGCTTGCTTT. The encoded protein is CASSKSARGLDTEACF.